One sample yielded the 24 T cell receptor beta chains listed below, sequenced in a study of patients and donors after allogeneic stem cell transplantation. MiXCR, run by TCRdb on the RT-PCR reads, gives a single entry per CDR3 protein. The data hold about 15,000 distinct CDR3 sequences, with under 35% observed a single time. Sequencing used blood, either unsorted or a sorted T cell fraction (not recorded which). The receptors derive from a human donor who was either an allogeneic HSCT recipient or a stem cell or donor lymphocyte infusion donor (not recorded which). It is not recorded whose cells these are; they may come from a transplant donor.

A few counts support this clonotype. J is TRBJ1-1 and V is TRBV5-1, with D possibly matching TRBD1 (6 bases). Germline assignment: CDR1 SGHRS and CDR2 YFSETQ. V lost 4 bases, J lost 3 bases, and 25 bases lay in between. This CDR3 is 18 amino acids long. The CDR3 nucleotides are TGCGCCAGCAGCCCTCGAGCTGCAGTGGTGGAGGGGGACACTGAAGCTTTCTTT. It encodes CASSPRAAVVEGDTEAFF. Using reference TRBV5-1 and TRBJ1-1 for the parts outside the CDR3, the full variable domain is KAGVTQTPRYLIKTRGQQVTLSCSPISGHRSVSWYQQTPGQGLQFLFEYFSETQRNKGNFPGRFSGRQFSNSRSEMNVSTLELGDSALYLCASSPRAAVVEGDTEAFFGQGTRLTVV.

This clonotype has just a few counts. This rearrangement joins TRBV6-6 to TRBJ1-2, with a weak D call TRBD1 (6 bases). V gave up 5 bases and J gave up 3 bases, with 13 bases separating them. Per the germline V gene, CDR1 is MNHNY and CDR2 is SVGAGI (reference sequence). This CDR3 is built from 14 residues. The CDR3 region is CASSGTGPYYGYTF. The DNA for the CDR3 is TGTGCCAGCAGTGGAACAGGGCCCTACTATGGCTACACCTTC.

This clonotype was recorded a few times. The J gene is TRBJ1-6, the V gene TRBV6-1; D is perhaps TRBD1 (5 bases). CDR3 length: 14 residues. Looked up from germline, CDR1 is MNHNS and CDR2 is SASEGT. With 1 base removed from V and 10 bases from J, the gap between germline ends came to 11 bases. The DNA of the CDR3 is TGTGCCAGCAGTGAAGGTGGCAGGGAATCACCCCTCCACTTT. Translating gives CASSEGGRESPLHF.

This clonotype occurred a few times. V is TRBV5-1 and J is TRBJ1-1, with TRBD1 matching 8 bases. The CDR3 totals 17 residues. Germline V gene sequence: CDR1 SGHRS, CDR2 YFSETQ. The ends lost 4 bases at V and 0 bases at J; junction bases unmatched: 11. CDR3 DNA: TGCGCCAGCAGCCTGCGGACAGGGAAGGCTATGAACACTGAAGCTTTCTTT. As protein: CASSLRTGKAMNTEAFF.

This clonotype is labeled as large. The chain joins TRBV10-2 to TRBJ1-5; D may be TRBD1 (5 bases). This CDR3 has 14 amino acids. V was cut by 0 bases and J by 6 bases, with 9 bases left in between. The germline V gene encodes CDR1 WSHSY and CDR2 SAAADI. The CDR3 DNA is TGCGCCAGCAGTGAGTCGGGGGGGAGTCAGCCCCAGCATTTT. It translates to CASSESGGSQPQHF.

This clonotype is medium-sized (0.01 to 0.1%). The chain has TRBV24-1 and TRBJ1-2; unclear D gene. The V gene lost 1 base and the J gene lost 5 bases, with 7 bases spanning the gap. Germline V gene sequence: CDR1 KGHDR, CDR2 SFDVKD. The CDR3 has 13 residues. The CDR3 protein is CATSDLLGYGYTF. Written as DNA, the CDR3 is TGTGCCACCAGTGATTTACTGGGATATGGCTACACCTTC.

With respect to this clonotype: One end of the junction fails to match germline, which may point to a read error. J is TRBJ2-3 and V is TRBV2; either TRBD1 or TRBD2 may supply D (5 bases each). The CDR3 covers 8 residues. Looked up from germline, CDR1 is SNHLY and CDR2 is FYNNEI. The DNA for the CDR3 is TGTGCCAGAGGGACGGCCAGCTTT. This codes for CARGTASF.

J is TRBJ1-1 and V is TRBV7-8; D is ambiguous. Trimming removed 3 bases from V and 1 base from J, with 9 bases in between. There are 14 residues in the CDR3. Germline assignment: CDR1 SGHVS and CDR2 FQNEAQ. CDR3 sequence: CASSLGLWNTEAFF. The CDR3 coding sequence is TGTGCCAGCAGCTTGGGCCTTTGGAACACTGAAGCTTTCTTT.

CDR3 region: CASSYSRAPTDTQYF. CDR3 coding DNA: TGTGCCAGCAGTTACTCGCGGGCCCCCACAGATACGCAGTATTTT. The chain combines TRBV6-5 with TRBJ2-3; a weak D match, TRBD2 (5 bases). The V end lost 0 bases, the J end lost 2 bases, and 9 bases lay between the germline ends. There are 15 residues in the CDR3. Germline V gene sequence: CDR1 MNHEY, CDR2 SVGAGI.

The J gene is TRBJ1-4, the V gene TRBV15; 7 bases match TRBD1. The CDR3 covers 15 residues. CDR1 and CDR2 (germline): LNHNV, YYDKDF (reference sequence). The junction had 3 bases not matched to a gene; V was cut back by 4 bases and J by 1 base. The CDR3 region is CATSIRQGTNEKLFF. CDR3 nucleotides: TGTGCCACCAGCATTAGACAGGGAACTAATGAAAAACTGTTTTTT.

The chain joins TRBV7-9 to TRBJ1-4; weak D call: TRBD1 (6 bases). The CDR3 extends over 14 amino acids. Trimming shortened V by 2 bases and J by 5 bases, and 9 bases separated the two germline ends. Per the germline V gene, CDR1 is SEHNR and CDR2 is FQNEAQ (reference sequence). The CDR3 DNA is TGTGCCAGCAGCTTAATGCAGGGGAATGAAAAACTGTTTTTT. It codes for CASSLMQGNEKLFF.

The rearrangement joins TRBV20-1 to TRBJ1-2, with unresolved D. The CDR3 is 14 residues long. The V gene lost 1 base and the J gene lost 3 bases, with 12 bases spanning the gap. Germline assignment: CDR1 DFQATT and CDR2 SNEGSKA (reference sequence). The CDR3 DNA reads as TGCAGTGCTAGAGGGGTGGAGGCCTACTATGGCTACACCTTC. Protein sequence: CSARGVEAYYGYTF.

Only a few counts were recorded for this clonotype. The V and J genes are TRBV3-1 and TRBJ1-4; no definite D call. V was clipped by 2 bases and J by 2 bases, with 12 bases between them. The CDR3 length is 16 residues. The V gene's germline CDR1 is LGHDT and CDR2 YNNKEL (reference sequence). CDR3 DNA: TGTGCCAGCAGCCAAAGGGCGACTTCCACTAATGAAAAACTGTTTTTT. It is translated as CASSQRATSTNEKLFF. The full variable domain, in which reference TRBV3-1 and TRBJ1-4 provide the parts outside the CDR3, is DTAVSQTPKYLVTQMGNDKSIKCEQNLGHDTMYWYKQDSKKFLKIMFSYNNKELIINETVPNRFSPKSPDKAHLNLHINSLELGDSAVYFCASSQRATSTNEKLFFGSGTQLSVL.

The chain is built from TRBV4-2 and TRBJ1-2; D is unresolved. V gave up 0 bases and J gave up 5 bases, with 10 bases separating them. Germline V lookup: CDR1 LGHNA, CDR2 YNFKEQ. The CDR3 is 14 residues long. The CDR3 DNA reads TGTGCCAGCAGCCAAGACCCCCGGGGTTATGGCTACACCTTC. It yields the protein CASSQDPRGYGYTF.

The chain carries TRBV5-1 and TRBJ1-1; D is unclear. Trimming shortened V by 4 bases and J by 4 bases, and 11 bases separated the two germline ends. CDR3 length: 13 amino acids. In germline, CDR1 is SGHRS, CDR2 YFSETQ. CDR3: CASSPIGSTEAFF. CDR3 in DNA: TGCGCCAGCAGCCCGATAGGATCCACTGAAGCTTTCTTT.

The chain carries TRBV19 and TRBJ1-5; D uncertain. CDR3 size: 13 residues. Germline V gene data show CDR1 as LNHDA and CDR2 as SQIVND (reference sequence). The ends were cut back, 7 bases at V and 4 bases at J, with 11 bases in the middle. DNA for the CDR3: TGTGCCAGTACACCCCGGGGAAATCAGCCCCAGCATTTT. Translated: CASTPRGNQPQHF.

This sequence joins TRBV18 and TRBJ1-6; D is ambiguous. Germline-derived CDR1 and CDR2 are KGHSH and LQKENI. Deletions cut 0 bases from V and 8 bases from J, with 11 bases between. The CDR3 has 15 residues. The CDR3 DNA reads TGTGCCAGCTCACCACCGACCTCGGGCTATTCACCCCTCCACTTT. Protein: CASSPPTSGYSPLHF.

This clonotype is a singleton in its sample. The chain has TRBV20-1 and TRBJ2-5, with a possible D match to TRBD2 (5 bases). Germline V gene lookup returns CDR1 DFQATT and CDR2 SNEGSKA (reference sequence). There are 14 residues in the CDR3. V was shortened by 0 bases and J by 13 bases, with 21 bases between the two germline ends. The DNA of the CDR3 is TGCAGTGCTAGAGATCCCTTCCGGAGGTACTACCCGTACTTC. Its translation: CSARDPFRRYYPYF.

This clonotype showed up just a few times. The V and J genes are TRBV4-2 and TRBJ2-7; D possibly corresponds to TRBD1 (6 bases). This CDR3 comprises 15 residues. V lost 2 bases and J lost 0, with 11 bases in between. The V gene's germline CDR1 is LGHNA and CDR2 YNFKEQ. CDR3 sequence: CASSQSTGYSYEQYF. The CDR3 bases are TGTGCCAGCAGCCAATCCACAGGGTACTCCTACGAGCAGTACTTC.

This chain joins TRBV5-4 and TRBJ2-7, with D possibly matching TRBD1 (5 bases). The CDR3 has 13 residues. V dropped 2 bases and J dropped 4 bases, with 10 bases sitting between them. Germline lookup yields CDR1 SGHNT and CDR2 YYREEE (reference sequence). The CDR3 sequence: CASSLGHRYEQYF. Here the CDR3 DNA reads TGTGCCAGCAGCTTAGGACACCGTTACGAGCAGTACTTC. The variable domain in full, with the rest retrieved from reference TRBV5-4 and TRBJ2-7, is ETGVTQSPTHLIKTRGQQVTLRCSSQSGHNTVSWYQQALGQGPQFIFQYYREEENGRGNFPPRFSGLQFPNYSSELNVNALELDDSALYLCASSLGHRYEQYFGPGTRLTVT.

The V gene is TRBV20-1, the J gene TRBJ2-7; TRBD1 matches 9 bases. The trim removed 5 bases at V and 4 bases at J, leaving 6 bases unmatched. This CDR3 is built from 13 residues. Germline V gene lookup returns CDR1 DFQATT and CDR2 SNEGSKA (reference sequence). DNA for the CDR3: TGCAGTGCTGCGGGACAGGGAAGGTACGAGCAGTACTTC. It is translated as CSAAGQGRYEQYF.

This clonotype was found many times. This sequence joins TRBV19 and TRBJ1-1; D call uncertain. The CDR3 loop spans 14 amino acids. The V gene lost 4 bases and the J gene lost 6 bases, with 15 bases spanning the gap. Germline CDR1 reads LNHDA; CDR2 reads SQIVND (reference sequence). In DNA form, the CDR3 reads TGTGCCAGTAGTACCGGACCCCAAGGCGCTGAAGCTTTCTTT. Encoded protein: CASSTGPQGAEAFF.

Many counts were recorded for this clonotype. The chain recombines TRBV4-3 with TRBJ1-6, with 11 bases aligning to TRBD1. The trim removed 3 bases at V and 0 bases at J, leaving 10 bases unmatched. In germline, CDR1 is LGHNA, CDR2 YSLEER. CDR3 length: 20 residues. The CDR3, as DNA: TGCGCCAGCAGCCATGCTTGGACAGGGGGCGCTTCCTCCTATAATTCACCCCTCCACTTT. It encodes CASSHAWTGGASSYNSPLHF.

The gene calls are TRBV5-1 and TRBJ2-5, with D possibly matching TRBD1 (5 bases). The CDR3 sequence is 14 residues long. Germline-derived CDR1 and CDR2 are SGHRS and YFSETQ. The V and J ends lost 5 bases and 3 bases respectively, with 14 bases between them. In DNA, the CDR3 is TGCGCCAGCAGGTGGAGTCAGGGCAAAGAGACCCAGTACTTC. As protein: CASRWSQGKETQYF.